This T cell receptor beta chain appears in the sequencing data of a study of blood T cells in healthy people across ages. Per the germline V gene, CDR1 is MNHNS and CDR2 is SASEGT. Trimming at V came to 9 bases and at J to 6 bases, leaving 4 bases not matched to a gene. The CDR3 totals 14 residues. Extraction yielded at least 5 micrograms of total RNA per sample. Primed by a sample-barcoded 5' primer and a J-beta primer mix, a second PCR proceeded for about 7 to 12 cycles. Each cDNA molecule carried a tag from a template-switch adaptor that contained 12 random nucleotides. One entry per CDR3 protein, called by TCRdb with MiXCR from the 5' RACE reads. The sample lists about 730,000 distinct CDR3 sequences, around 40% seen once, with 20% to 25% in the top ten. This clonotype was seen a handful of times.

This TCR was recovered from a woman aged 60 to 75 in good health. The chain recombines TRBV6-1 with TRBJ1-6; 11 bases fit TRBD1. Sequencing was carried out using blood. Here the CDR3 reads CASKGTGGNSPLHF. In DNA, the CDR3 is TGTGCCAGTAAGGGGACAGGGGGTAATTCACCCCTCCACTTT.